These 19 T cell receptor beta chains were sequenced from one sample in a study of T cell repertoires in cytomegalovirus infection. These receptors lack a known antigen. TCRdb called the reads again in MiXCR, with one record for every CDR3 protein. Of approximately 590,000 distinct CDR3 sequences listed, around two fifths were seen once; the top ten hold around 48%. Sequenced material: cultured PBMCs, taken from culture after CMV antigen stimulation. The receptors derive from a human donor in good health (CMV status not recorded). Some clones in this sample may be carry-over from other donors' samples.

The rearrangement uses TRBV7-2 and TRBJ1-6; no firm D call. The CDR3 runs 15 residues. The V gene lost 5 bases and the J gene lost 6 bases, with 14 bases spanning the gap. CDR1 is SGHTA, CDR2 FQGNSA, per germline. CDR3: CASSLGWGSNSPLHF. In nucleotides, the CDR3 is TGTGCCAGCAGCCTAGGGTGGGGTAGTAATTCACCCCTCCACTTT.

V usage is TRBV4-3 and J usage is TRBJ1-4; D remains ambiguous. The V gene lost 1 base and the J gene lost 0 bases, with 6 bases spanning the gap. Germline V gives CDR1 LGHNA, CDR2 YSLEER. The CDR3 runs to 15 residues. Here the CDR3 reads CASSQAATTNEKLFF. CDR3 DNA sequence: TGCGCCAGCAGCCAAGCAGCTACAACTAATGAAAAACTGTTTTTT.

The table lists this clonotype with a few counts. V usage is TRBV7-8 and J usage is TRBJ2-7; the D gene is possibly TRBD1 (5 bases). Germline V lookup: CDR1 SGHVS, CDR2 FQNEAQ. The V end was cut by 5 bases, the J end by 6 bases, with 20 bases between. This CDR3 comprises 15 residues. CDR3 sequence reads: CASSTQITPGPEQYF. As DNA, the CDR3 is TGTGCCAGCAGCACACAAATAACCCCAGGGCCCGAGCAGTACTTC.

This clonotype was recorded a few times. The rearrangement joins TRBV29-1 to TRBJ2-1; D possibly corresponds to TRBD1 (6 bases). V lost 1 base, J lost 4 bases, and 14 bases lay in between. Germline CDR1 reads SQVTM; CDR2 reads ANQGSEA. This CDR3 is built from 15 residues. CDR3 sequence: CSVEGIAGAYNEQFF. CDR3 sequence (DNA): TGCAGCGTTGAAGGTATAGCAGGGGCGTACAATGAGCAGTTCTTC.

A few counts support this clonotype. The chain has TRBV12-3 or TRBV12-4 and TRBJ2-5, with no clear D. This CDR3 spans 12 amino acids. Deletions cut 6 bases from V and 5 bases from J, with 10 bases between. In DNA form, the CDR3 reads TGTGCCAGCAGCGTAGCTGTGGAGACCCAGTACTTC. Translated: CASSVAVETQYF.

A note on this clonotype: The junction differs from germline at one of its ends, possibly a read error. The rearrangement links TRBV4-1 to TRBJ2-3, with 10 bases aligning to TRBD2. In germline, CDR1 is MGHRA, CDR2 YSYEKL. This CDR3 is built from 16 residues. Here the CDR3 reads CASSQKAGGMTDTQYF. DNA of the CDR3: TGTGCCAGCAGCCAAAAAGCGGGGGGGATGACAGATACGCAGTATTTT.

This chain joins TRBV12-3 or TRBV12-4 and TRBJ2-1; D gene unclear. CDR3 length: 14 residues. V shed 0 bases and J shed 12 bases, with 15 bases lying between them. The CDR3 sequence: CASSLAPITMTQFF. The CDR3 nucleotides are TGTGCCAGCAGTTTAGCACCAATTACAATGACGCAGTTCTTC.

J is TRBJ2-1 and V is TRBV24-1, with a weak D call TRBD2 (5 bases). Looked up from germline, CDR1 is KGHDR and CDR2 is SFDVKD. The V end lost 5 bases, the J end lost 0 bases, and 10 bases lay between the germline ends. The CDR3 consists of 15 residues. The CDR3 here is CATSGGGGSYNEQFF. The CDR3 coding sequence is TGTGCCACCAGTGGAGGCGGAGGCTCCTACAATGAGCAGTTCTTC.

The chain employs TRBV6-1 and TRBJ2-1; 8 bases map to TRBD1. Germline-derived CDR1 and CDR2 are MNHNS and SASEGT. With V trimmed by 2 bases and J by 15 bases, 9 bases remained unmatched. The CDR3 is 13 amino acids. The CDR3 here is CASSERGQVEGFF. The DNA for the CDR3 is TGTGCCAGCAGTGAACGGGGACAGGTAGAAGGGTTCTTC.

The rearrangement uses TRBV7-4 and TRBJ2-3; D possibly corresponds to TRBD2 (6 bases). Germline lookup yields CDR1 SGHVT and CDR2 SQSDAQ. The CDR3 has 13 residues. V shed 1 base and J shed 8 bases, with 10 bases lying between them. The CDR3 loop is CASSLGRESTQYF. The DNA for the CDR3 is TGTGCCAGCAGCTTAGGACGGGAGAGTACGCAGTATTTT.

The chain uses TRBV27 and TRBJ2-1, with TRBD1 identical over 8 bases. Trimming at V came to 2 bases and at J to 8 bases, leaving 8 bases not matched to a gene. This CDR3 comprises 15 residues. In germline, CDR1 is MNHEY, CDR2 SMNVEV (reference sequence). The CDR3 sequence is CASSLGAGGVYEQFF. In DNA, the CDR3 is TGTGCCAGCAGTTTAGGGGCAGGGGGCGTCTATGAGCAGTTCTTC.

This clonotype was detected a few times. The CDR3 reads CASTGLAGPGGVLDTQYF. The CDR3 DNA is TGTGCCAGCACGGGACTAGCGGGTCCTGGGGGGGTTCTAGATACGCAGTATTTT. The chain carries TRBV7-8 and TRBJ2-3; 12 nucleotides line up with TRBD2. After removal of 7 bases from V and 5 bases from J, the junction contained 16 bases not matched to a gene. CDR3 length equals 18 residues. Germline lookup yields CDR1 SGHVS and CDR2 FQNEAQ.

The chain carries TRBV6-8 and TRBJ2-3; D unresolved. Germline assignment: CDR1 MNHGY and CDR2 SAAAGT. CDR3 length: 16 residues. Between the trimmed V and J ends, which lost 2 bases and 3 bases, there was a span of 15 bases. CDR3 region: CASSYAGTWVTDTQYF. CDR3 sequence (DNA): TGTGCCAGCAGTTACGCCGGTACTTGGGTGACAGATACGCAGTATTTT.

The rearrangement links TRBV7-2 to TRBJ1-6; 7 bases line up with TRBD1. The CDR3 contains 14 residues. Trimming cost V 2 bases and J 13 bases; bases outside gene matches: 8. Germline CDR1 reads SGHTA; CDR2 reads FQGNSA. Written as DNA, the CDR3 is TGTGCCAGCAGCTTAAGGCAGGGGGATTACCCCCTCCACTTT. The encoded protein is CASSLRQGDYPLHF.

The chain has TRBV29-1 and TRBJ2-1; 11 bases map to TRBD1. Germline lookup yields CDR1 SQVTM and CDR2 ANQGSEA. The CDR3 extends over 16 amino acids. J lost 0 bases, V lost 2 bases, and 3 bases had no gene match. CDR3: CSVENGQGASYNEQFF. The CDR3 DNA follows: TGCAGCGTTGAAAACGGACAGGGGGCCTCCTACAATGAGCAGTTCTTC.

The CDR3 DNA reads TGTGCCACCAACGTCGGATATAGCAATCAGCCCCAGCATTTT. The encoded protein is CATNVGYSNQPQHF. The rearrangement links TRBV6-1 to TRBJ1-5, with D uncertain. Per germline, CDR1 MNHNS and CDR2 SASEGT. The CDR3 is 14 residues long. Trimming shortened V by 10 bases and J by 0 bases, and 13 bases separated the two germline ends.

The chain joins TRBV14 to TRBJ1-6, with no clear D. The V end was cut by 8 bases, the J end by 8 bases, with 13 bases between. The CDR3 sequence is 13 residues long. The germline V gene encodes CDR1 SGHDN and CDR2 FVKESK. As DNA, the CDR3 is TGTGCCAGCCAGAGTATCATCGATTCACCCCTCCACTTT. As protein: CASQSIIDSPLHF.

The V call is TRBV6-5, the J call TRBJ2-3; 10 nucleotides align to TRBD2. CDR1 and CDR2 (germline): MNHEY, SVGAGI. J lost 4 bases, V lost 6 bases, and 10 bases had no gene match. The CDR3 totals 16 residues. The CDR3 sequence is CASSTISGGFADTQYF. The DNA for the CDR3 is TGTGCCAGCAGCACAATTAGCGGGGGGTTCGCAGATACGCAGTATTTT.

The V and J genes are TRBV11-3 and TRBJ2-3; no reliable D call. Looked up from germline, CDR1 is SGHNT and CDR2 is YENEEA. This CDR3 region has 12 residues. V lost 8 bases, J lost 2 bases, and 8 bases lay in between. For the CDR3, the DNA is TGTGCCAGCGGTCAGGACACAGATACGCAGTATTTT. Translating it yields CASGQDTDTQYF. Full variable domain (rest looked up from reference TRBV11-3 and TRBJ2-3): EAGVVQSPRYKIIEKKQPVAFWCNPISGHNTLYWYLQNLGQGPELLIRYENEEAVDDSQLPKDRFSAERLKGVDSTLKIQPAELGDSAVYLCASGQDTDTQYFGPGTRLTVL.